What follows are 18 T cell receptor beta chains derived from one specimen sequenced in a study of cytomegalovirus exposure and HLA in healthy donors. PCR amplification relied on 60 Vbeta primers (plus 13 Jbeta primers). Sequencing used immunoSEQ multiplex PCR; TCRdb keeps in-frame clones, though not all of them. The sample lists about 210,000 clones; approximately 82% were seen once. The sequencing sample was made of PBMCs. The receptor set was obtained from a woman in her 50s in good health and CMV-seropositive.

The chain couples TRBV4-2 to TRBJ1-2; D might be TRBD1 (5 bases). This CDR3 is 15 amino acids long. With 2 bases removed from V and 3 bases from J, the gap between germline ends came to 13 bases. Looked up from germline, CDR1 is LGHNA and CDR2 is YNFKEQ. CDR3 amino acids: CASSQLITGDYGYTF. The CDR3 coding sequence is TGTGCCAGCAGCCAACTAATCACAGGCGACTATGGCTACACCTTC.

This clone turned up a few times. This chain uses TRBV7-3 with TRBJ1-1; D is unclear. This CDR3 contains 13 residues. Germline V gives CDR1 SGHTA, CDR2 FQGTGA. The V end lost 1 base, the J end lost 6 bases, and 9 bases lay between the germline ends. CDR3 sequence (DNA): TGTGCCAGCAGCTTAAGTGTAGGAGCTGAAGCTTTCTTT. This encodes CASSLSVGAEAFF.

The chain combines TRBV19 with TRBJ1-2; D call uncertain. V lost 9 bases and J lost 0, with 14 bases in between. The CDR3 extends over 14 amino acids. Germline CDR1 LNHDA, CDR2 SQIVND (reference sequence). The CDR3 loop reads CASDRTGANYGYTF. DNA of the CDR3: TGTGCCAGCGATCGGACTGGAGCTAACTATGGCTACACCTTC.

The rearrangement uses TRBV6-1 and TRBJ1-1; possible D gene TRBD1, 5 bases. The length of the CDR3 is 12 residues. The V gene lost 11 bases and the J gene lost 4 bases, with 14 bases spanning the gap. Per the germline V gene, CDR1 is MNHNS and CDR2 is SASEGT. The DNA for the CDR3 is TGTGCCGGATCCCCGGACATCACTGAAGCTTTCTTT. Protein sequence: CAGSPDITEAFF.

The table lists this clone with a few counts. V usage is TRBV5-1 and J usage is TRBJ1-1, with D tentatively TRBD1 (6 bases). CDR1 and CDR2 (germline): SGHRS, YFSETQ. V was trimmed by 4 bases and J by 6 bases, leaving 13 bases between them. CDR3 size: 13 residues. The CDR3 sequence: CASSINRVAEAFF. The CDR3 nucleotides are TGCGCCAGCAGCATAAACAGGGTAGCTGAAGCTTTCTTT.

The J gene is TRBJ2-2, the V gene TRBV7-9; TRBD1 is a possible D gene (6 bases). Germline CDR1 is SEHNR and CDR2 is FQNEAQ (reference sequence). This CDR3 spans 15 amino acids. V gave up 3 bases and J gave up 5 bases, with 13 bases separating them. The CDR3 region has the DNA TGTGCCAGCAGCTTTCAGGGGTCGGGTACCGGGGAGCTGTTTTTT. Encoded protein: CASSFQGSGTGELFF.

The chain couples TRBV4-2 to TRBJ1-2, with 9 bases fitting TRBD1. The germline V gene encodes CDR1 LGHNA and CDR2 YNFKEQ. J was trimmed by 6 bases and V by 0 bases; bases with no gene match: 5. This CDR3 region has 15 residues. The CDR3 DNA sequence: TGTGCCAGCAGCCAAGATGACAGGGGGTACGATGGCTACACCTTC. Translating gives CASSQDDRGYDGYTF.

V is TRBV10-3 and J is TRBJ2-7, with TRBD1 identical over 9 bases. The CDR3 has 12 residues. Germline lookup yields CDR1 ENHRY and CDR2 SYGVKD. V dropped 10 bases and J dropped 2; count of bases not matched to a gene: 3. The CDR3 spells CATGTGTYEQYF. The CDR3 bases are TGTGCCACCGGGACAGGGACCTACGAGCAGTACTTC.

The V gene is TRBV27, the J gene TRBJ2-7; D possibly corresponds to TRBD1 (6 bases). V was trimmed by 6 bases and J by 0 bases, leaving 12 bases between them. CDR1 is MNHEY and CDR2 is SMNVEV in the germline V gene (reference sequence). This CDR3 spans 14 amino acids. The CDR3: CASSLTGSSYEQYF. CDR3 bases: TGTGCCAGCAGCCTAACAGGGAGCTCCTACGAGCAGTACTTC.

This chain joins TRBV29-1 and TRBJ2-2; D is unclear. Trimming shortened V by 0 bases and J by 3 bases, and 5 bases separated the two germline ends. CDR3 length: 13 residues. The germline gives CDR1 SQVTM, CDR2 ANQGSEA. The CDR3 loop is CSVEDPDTGELFF. As DNA, the CDR3 is TGCAGCGTTGAAGACCCTGACACCGGGGAGCTGTTTTTT.

This clone occurred a few times. This rearrangement joins TRBV2 to TRBJ2-1; TRBD2 aligns across 9 bases. Germline CDR1 reads SNHLY; CDR2 reads FYNNEI. This CDR3 has 17 amino acids. The V gene end was trimmed by 4 bases and the J gene end by 1 base; junction bases not matched to a gene: 8. In DNA, the CDR3 is TGTGCCAGCAGTGGTCCCGCGACTAGCGGTTCCTACAATGAGCAGTTCTTC. Amino acids: CASSGPATSGSYNEQFF.

This clone was picked up one time. The V and J genes are TRBV6-1 and TRBJ1-5; 8 nucleotides line up with TRBD1. This CDR3 is 14 amino acids long. Per the germline V gene, CDR1 is MNHNS and CDR2 is SASEGT. With 7 bases clipped from V and 4 bases from J, the junction kept 6 bases outside the gene matches. The CDR3 reads CASTATGGNQPQHF. As DNA, the CDR3 is TGTGCCAGCACCGCCACAGGGGGTAATCAGCCCCAGCATTTT.

This chain uses TRBV5-4 with TRBJ1-4; D remains unclear. There are 14 residues in the CDR3. Germline V CDR1 and CDR2: SGHNT, YYREEE (reference sequence). V gave up 3 bases and J gave up 0 bases, with 6 bases separating them. The DNA of the CDR3 is TGTGCCAGCAGCTCGGACTCAACTAATGAAAAACTGTTTTTT. This encodes CASSSDSTNEKLFF.

This chain connects TRBV18 to TRBJ1-5; 8 bases match TRBD1. CDR1 and CDR2 (germline): KGHSH, LQKENI. The CDR3 runs to 14 residues. Germline trimming cut 5 bases from V and 5 bases from J; bases unmatched to any gene: 5. The CDR3 region is CASSSQGADQPQHF. CDR3 nucleotide sequence: TGTGCCAGCTCATCCCAGGGGGCGGATCAGCCCCAGCATTTT.

This chain uses TRBV25-1 with TRBJ1-2; 10 bases fit TRBD1. This CDR3 spans 14 amino acids. Germline lookup yields CDR1 MGHDK and CDR2 SYGVNS. The V gene end was trimmed by 6 bases and the J gene end by 2 bases; junction bases not matched to a gene: 3. DNA for the CDR3: TGTGCCAGCAGCCCGGGACAGGGGAACTATGGCTACACCTTC. This encodes CASSPGQGNYGYTF.

J is TRBJ1-1 and V is TRBV5-1; TRBD1 matches at 8 bases. This CDR3 has 14 amino acids. CDR1 and CDR2 (germline): SGHRS, YFSETQ. With V trimmed by 4 bases and J by 7 bases, 9 bases remained unmatched. CDR3 DNA sequence: TGCGCCAGCAGCGGGGGACAGGCCGGCGGTGAAGCTTTCTTT. It yields the protein CASSGGQAGGEAFF.

This rearrangement joins TRBV6-4 to TRBJ2-1; TRBD2 agrees at 11 bases. Per germline, CDR1 MRHNA and CDR2 SNTAGT. With 2 bases clipped from V and 0 bases from J, the junction kept 6 bases outside the gene matches. The CDR3 totals 18 residues. The DNA of the CDR3 is TGTGCCAGCAGTGACCCTAATAGCGGGGGGGACTCCTACAATGAGCAGTTCTTC. Its protein is CASSDPNSGGDSYNEQFF.

The V gene is TRBV11-2, the J gene TRBJ1-4; D ambiguous. CDR3 length: 15 amino acids. V was trimmed by 6 bases and J by 0 bases, leaving 11 bases between them. CDR1 and CDR2 (germline): SGHAT, FQNNGV. CDR3 nucleotides: TGTGCCAGCAGATCAATCGGGGCAACTAATGAAAAACTGTTTTTT. Protein sequence: CASRSIGATNEKLFF.